This T cell receptor beta chain was identified during a study of blood T cell repertoires in COVID-19. The data were produced by immunoSEQ multiplex PCR, yet TCRdb's version contains in-frame clones alone and is incomplete. This sample carries 180,000 or so clones, approximately 85% of them seen once, and the ten largest clones take roughly 9.2%. The CDR3 consists of 15 residues. The ends were cut back, 0 bases at V and 7 bases at J, with 15 bases in the middle. CDR1 and CDR2 from the germline V gene are LNHNV and YYDKDF (reference sequence). This sequence joins TRBV15 and TRBJ2-5, with D possibly TRBD2 on 5 matching bases. This clonotype was sampled from an elderly woman with acute or convalescent COVID-19. The source material was peripheral blood. The CDR3 coding sequence is TGTGCCACCAGCAGAGATGTTTCGGAGGCTGGGACCCAGTACTTC. It specifies CATSRDVSEAGTQYF.